Following are 11 T cell receptor beta chains from one sample sequenced in a study of liver allograft versus peripheral blood T cells. Turning to the study itself: Transplanted-liver and recipient peripheral blood T cell receptor repertoires were compared.

One entry per CDR3 protein, called by TCRdb with MiXCR from the reads. Here the sample spans 8,500 or so distinct CDR3 sequences, roughly 26% being singletons. Receptors were obtained from a human patient who had a liver transplant. Some of the T cells may derive from the graft donor.

This clonotype occurred a few times. This rearrangement joins TRBV11-2 to TRBJ1-5; the D is unclear. V lost 1 base and J 0 bases, leaving 10 bases between the germline ends. Germline V lookup: CDR1 SGHAT, CDR2 FQNNGV. The CDR3 length is 16 residues. Here the CDR3 DNA reads TGTGCCAGCAGCTTAGGGTTCCGTTATAGCAATCAGCCCCAGCATTTT. Its translation is CASSLGFRYSNQPQHF.

The rearrangement joins TRBV27 to TRBJ2-2; D call uncertain. V dropped 2 bases and J dropped 2 bases, with 9 bases sitting between them. CDR3 length: 15 amino acids. Germline loops: CDR1 MNHEY, CDR2 SMNVEV (reference sequence). This CDR3 is CASSLRPDNTGELFF. The CDR3 DNA reads as TGTGCCAGCAGTTTACGGCCCGATAACACCGGGGAGCTGTTTTTT.

This clonotype was seen a few times. This may be a read error, as it is one base from a much larger clone. The rearrangement joins TRBV18 to TRBJ2-2; possible D gene TRBD1, 6 bases. The CDR3 spans 15 residues. Germline values: CDR1 KGHSH, CDR2 LQKENI. This chain's CDR3 is CTSSPDSPRTGELFF. In DNA, the CDR3 is TGTACCAGCTCACCGGACAGTCCCAGAACCGGGGAGCTGTTTTTT.

A few counts support this clonotype. The chain joins TRBV20-1 to TRBJ2-5; 7 bases align to TRBD2. In germline, CDR1 is DFQATT, CDR2 SNEGSKA (reference sequence). The CDR3 spans 14 residues. Trimming removed 4 bases from V and 6 bases from J; junction bases left unmatched: 11. The CDR3: CSAKEGGRAKTQYF. The CDR3 region has the DNA TGCAGTGCTAAGGAGGGCGGGAGAGCAAAGACCCAGTACTTC.

The genes are TRBV27 and TRBJ2-5; 8 positions agree with TRBD2. CDR3 length: 17 residues. The J segment lost 4 bases and the V segment lost 2 bases, leaving 12 bases of the junction unmatched. Germline CDR1 and CDR2: MNHEY and SMNVEV (reference sequence). CDR3 DNA sequence: TGTGCCAGCAGTTTAAGCCCCTCCGGACTAGCCGGAGAGACCCAGTACTTC. Its protein is CASSLSPSGLAGETQYF.

By its share, this clonotype is medium-sized. J is TRBJ2-1 and V is TRBV27, with a weak D call TRBD1 (6 bases). This CDR3 contains 17 residues. Trimming pared 8 bases from V and 6 bases from J, leaving 26 bases between. Germline loops: CDR1 MNHEY, CDR2 SMNVEV (reference sequence). The chain's CDR3 is CASRSMGEGRGINEQFF. In DNA form, the CDR3 reads TGTGCCAGCCGATCTATGGGTGAGGGCAGGGGAATCAATGAGCAGTTCTTC.

The rearrangement joins TRBV19 to TRBJ2-7; TRBD2 agrees at 10 bases. CDR3 length: 20 residues. Germline CDR1 LNHDA, CDR2 SQIVND (reference sequence). With 4 bases clipped from V and 3 bases from J, the junction kept 21 bases outside the gene matches. The CDR3 bases are TGTGCCAGTAGTACCAACCCGGGGCTAGCGGGAGAGGTGATGATCTACGAGCAGTACTTC. Its protein is CASSTNPGLAGEVMIYEQYF.

The chain links TRBV18 to TRBJ2-6, with unresolved D. CDR3 size: 16 residues. Per the germline V gene, CDR1 is KGHSH and CDR2 is LQKENI. V dropped 6 bases and J dropped 0 bases, with 12 bases sitting between them. The CDR3 loop reads CASSPLGLSGANVLTF. Written as DNA, the CDR3 is TGTGCCAGCTCTCCCCTCGGTCTCTCTGGGGCCAACGTCCTGACTTTC.

The V call is TRBV27, the J call TRBJ1-2; maybe TRBD1 (6 bases). The CDR3 totals 18 residues. The germline V gene has CDR1 MNHEY and CDR2 SMNVEV (reference sequence). Trimming cost V 4 bases and J 0 bases, with 21 bases left between them. CDR3 bases: TGTGCCAGCAGTTCTTTCGGGGGGCACTCGTTAGCTAACTATGGCTACACCTTC. This translates into CASSSFGGHSLANYGYTF.

This clonotype is labeled as medium-sized (0.01 to 0.1%). DNA of the CDR3: TGTGCCAGCAGCAGACTAGCCACACCCTACAATGAGCAGTTCTTC. It encodes CASSRLATPYNEQFF. The chain uses TRBV6-6 and TRBJ2-1; 7 bases match TRBD2. This CDR3 spans 15 amino acids. V dropped 6 bases and J dropped 2; count of bases not matched to a gene: 7. Germline V gene sequence: CDR1 MNHNY, CDR2 SVGAGI (reference sequence).

J is TRBJ2-2 and V is TRBV30; D uncertain. Trimming cost V 2 bases and J 0 bases, with 7 bases left between them. CDR1 is GTSNPN, CDR2 SVGIG, per germline (reference sequence). This CDR3 comprises 14 residues. Here the CDR3 DNA reads TGTGCCTGGAGTCCCCGTCCGAACACCGGGGAGCTGTTTTTT. Its translation: CAWSPRPNTGELFF.